What follows are 19 T cell receptor beta chains derived from one specimen sequenced in a study of blood T cell repertoires in COVID-19. TCRdb keeps only in-frame clones here, not all; method: immunoSEQ multiplex PCR. The sample holds over 200,000 clones, 80% to 90% seen once. Sequencing was performed on peripheral blood. The receptors were gathered from an elderly man with acute or convalescent COVID-19.

The chain links TRBV11-3 to TRBJ2-2; TRBD1 matches 7 bases. After removal of 4 bases from V and 6 bases from J, the junction contained 11 bases not matched to a gene. CDR1 SGHNT and CDR2 YENEEA come from the germline V gene. This CDR3 has 16 amino acids. CDR3 protein: CASSSYDRESPGELFF. As DNA, the CDR3 is TGTGCCAGCAGCTCCTACGACAGGGAAAGTCCCGGGGAGCTGTTTTTT.

This chain connects TRBV5-4 to TRBJ1-2; 8 positions match TRBD1. Germline CDR1 and CDR2: SGHNT and YYREEE (reference sequence). With 4 bases clipped from V and 8 bases from J, the junction kept 19 bases outside the gene matches. CDR3 length equals 17 residues. In nucleotides, the CDR3 is TGTGCCAGCAGCCCCGAGGCGTACGGACAGGGCGGGAAAGGCTACACCTTC. This encodes CASSPEAYGQGGKGYTF.

This clone was observed a handful of times. The chain combines TRBV6-5 with TRBJ2-6; D may be TRBD2 (5 bases). Germline CDR1 reads MNHEY; CDR2 reads SVGAGI. Trimming removed 10 bases from V and 2 bases from J, with 9 bases in between. The CDR3 is 13 residues long. The CDR3 here is CATWGAGANVLTF. DNA for the CDR3: TGTGCCACGTGGGGAGCTGGGGCCAACGTCCTGACTTTC.

The chain is built from TRBV7-8 and TRBJ2-7; possibly TRBD2 for D (6 bases). This CDR3 has 19 residues. V lost 2 bases, J lost 0 bases, and 23 bases lay in between. Germline lookup yields CDR1 SGHVS and CDR2 FQNEAQ. CDR3 residues: CASSLSSRGFSSSSYEQYF. Written as DNA, the CDR3 is TGTGCCAGCAGCTTAAGCTCCCGGGGGTTTAGTTCTAGCTCCTACGAGCAGTACTTC.

This clone was detected a few times. The chain recombines TRBV7-9 with TRBJ2-1, with 13 bases fitting TRBD2. The CDR3 is made up of 17 amino acids. After removal of 2 bases from V and 2 bases from J, the junction contained 3 bases not matched to a gene. Germline lookup yields CDR1 SEHNR and CDR2 FQNEAQ (reference sequence). CDR3 protein: CASSLPGLAGAYNEQFF. DNA for the CDR3: TGTGCCAGCAGCTTACCTGGACTAGCGGGGGCCTACAATGAGCAGTTCTTC.

The chain joins TRBV3-1 (or the pseudogene TRBV3-2) to TRBJ2-1; 7 bases are shared with TRBD2. Germline V gene data show CDR1 as LGHDT and CDR2 as YNNKEL (reference sequence). This CDR3 is built from 18 residues. V lost 1 base and J lost 4; bases outside the gene matches: 13. CDR3 sequence: CASSQAGKAGRSYNEQFF. The CDR3, as DNA: TGTGCCAGCAGCCAAGCGGGGAAAGCGGGGCGATCGTACAATGAGCAGTTCTTC.

This sequence joins TRBV4-2 and TRBJ2-1; 10 nucleotides match TRBD1. After removal of 3 bases from V and 7 bases from J, the junction contained 6 bases not matched to a gene. The germline gives CDR1 LGHNA, CDR2 YNFKEQ. The CDR3 sequence is 15 residues long. CDR3 protein: CASSQGQGNLNEQFF. CDR3 nucleotide sequence: TGTGCCAGCAGCCAGGGACAGGGGAACTTGAATGAGCAGTTCTTC.

CDR3 nucleotides: TGTGCCAGCAGTCCCTCGACAGGGGGCAAAAATCAGCCCCAGCATTTT. It encodes CASSPSTGGKNQPQHF. The rearrangement joins TRBV3-1 (or the pseudogene TRBV3-2) to TRBJ1-5; 10 bases line up with TRBD1. V shed 6 bases, J shed 4 bases, and the junction held 9 bases outside the gene matches. The CDR3 is 16 amino acids. Germline CDR1 LGHDT, CDR2 YNNKEL (reference sequence).

Here the CDR3 reads CASSQQGLADNEQFF. The CDR3 coding sequence is TGTGCCAGCAGCCAACAGGGACTAGCTGACAATGAGCAGTTCTTC. The chain joins TRBV11-3 to TRBJ2-1, with TRBD2 matching over 9 bases. The CDR3 extends over 15 amino acids. Losses at the gene ends were 5 bases for V and 5 bases for J; bases not matched to a gene: 7. CDR1 is SGHNT and CDR2 is YENEEA in the germline V gene. Variable domain in full (rest from reference TRBV11-3 and TRBJ2-1): EAGVVQSPRYKIIEKKQPVAFWCNPISGHNTLYWYLQNLGQGPELLIRYENEEAVDDSQLPKDRFSAERLKGVDSTLKIQPAELGDSAVYLCASSQQGLADNEQFFGPGTRLTVL.

This clone was recorded a few times. The J gene is TRBJ1-4, the V gene TRBV5-1; 10 bases map to TRBD1. The junction had 2 bases not matched to a gene; V was cut back by 4 bases and J by 2 bases. The CDR3 has 15 amino acids. Germline V lookup: CDR1 SGHRS, CDR2 YFSETQ. CDR3 protein: CASSRQGATNEKLFF. CDR3 sequence (DNA): TGCGCCAGCAGCCGACAGGGGGCGACTAATGAAAAACTGTTTTTT.

The gene calls are TRBV30 and TRBJ1-1; D is undetermined. The V gene lost 3 bases and the J gene lost 0 bases, with 8 bases spanning the gap. Germline V gene sequence: CDR1 GTSNPN, CDR2 SVGIG (reference sequence). CDR3 length: 13 amino acids. The CDR3 coding sequence is TGTGCCTGGAGGCGGGAGATGAACACTGAAGCTTTCTTT. It specifies CAWRREMNTEAFF. The whole variable domain, remainder taken from reference TRBV30 and TRBJ1-1, is SQTIHQWPATLVQPVGSPLSLECTVEGTSNPNLYWYRQAAGRGLQLLFYSVGIGQISSEVPQNLSASRPQDRQFILSSKKLLLSDSGFYLCAWRREMNTEAFFGQGTRLTVV.

The chain couples TRBV27 to TRBJ2-3, with D tentatively TRBD2 (6 bases). There are 15 residues in the CDR3. Trimming cost V 2 bases and J 1 base, with 10 bases left between them. The germline V gene has CDR1 MNHEY and CDR2 SMNVEV (reference sequence). The CDR3 DNA reads as TGTGCCAGCAGTTTACGGCCTAGCGGCACAGATACGCAGTATTTT. It codes for CASSLRPSGTDTQYF.

For the CDR3, the DNA is TGTGCCAGCAGTGAAACCCCTTCCAGAAGAGCTTTCTTT. Protein: CASSETPSRRAFF. The chain joins TRBV2 to TRBJ1-1, with D unclear. Germline CDR1 SNHLY, CDR2 FYNNEI. The V gene lost 2 bases and the J gene lost 10 bases, with 14 bases spanning the gap. The CDR3 totals 13 residues.

This clone was recorded a few times. V gene TRBV28 combines with J gene TRBJ1-5; 8 bases agree with TRBD1. CDR1 is MDHEN and CDR2 is SYDVKM in the germline V gene. The V segment lost 8 bases and the J segment 2 bases; nucleotides outside the gene matches: 11. CDR3 size: 16 residues. The CDR3 nucleotides are TGTGCCAGCCAAAACTTTCAGGGGGCCGGCAATCAGCCCCAGCATTTT. Translating it yields CASQNFQGAGNQPQHF.

J is TRBJ1-5 and V is TRBV3-1 (or the pseudogene TRBV3-2), with D unresolved. Germline V lookup: CDR1 LGHDT, CDR2 YNNKEL (reference sequence). V was cut by 0 bases and J by 6 bases, with 6 bases left in between. This CDR3 contains 13 residues. The CDR3 sequence is CASSQDRLQPQHF. In nucleotides, the CDR3 is TGTGCCAGCAGCCAAGACAGGCTTCAGCCCCAGCATTTT.

The rearrangement joins TRBV28 to TRBJ2-4, with 10 bases matching TRBD2. CDR3 length: 16 amino acids. Trimming took 5 bases from V and 3 from J; bases not matched to a gene: 7. The germline V gene encodes CDR1 MDHEN and CDR2 SYDVKM. CDR3 sequence: CASSSLAGEGKNIQYF. The CDR3 DNA sequence: TGTGCCAGCAGTAGTCTAGCGGGGGAGGGCAAAAACATTCAGTACTTC.

This clone has a single count. The rearrangement uses TRBV9 and TRBJ2-3; no definite D call. This CDR3 is built from 14 residues. CDR1 SGDLS and CDR2 YYNGEE come from the germline V gene. With 0 bases removed from V and 2 bases from J, the gap between germline ends came to 7 bases. Here the CDR3 reads CASSVATNTDTQYF. The CDR3 DNA is TGTGCCAGCAGCGTAGCCACAAACACAGATACGCAGTATTTT.

This chain connects TRBV19 to TRBJ2-7; 13 nucleotides agree with TRBD2. Germline trimming cut 5 bases from V and 2 bases from J; bases unmatched to any gene: 3. Looked up from germline, CDR1 is LNHDA and CDR2 is SQIVND (reference sequence). The CDR3 is made up of 15 amino acids. The CDR3 loop is CASSLTSGGPYEQYF. CDR3 nucleotides: TGTGCCAGTAGTCTGACTAGCGGGGGGCCCTACGAGCAGTACTTC.

The V and J genes are TRBV11-3 and TRBJ2-3, with 7 bases aligning to TRBD1. Trimming at V came to 4 bases and at J to 0 bases, leaving 1 base not matched to a gene. Germline lookup yields CDR1 SGHNT and CDR2 YENEEA. The CDR3 contains 14 residues. CDR3 amino acids: CASSSDRSTDTQYF. CDR3 coding DNA: TGTGCCAGCAGCTCGGACAGGAGCACAGATACGCAGTATTTT.